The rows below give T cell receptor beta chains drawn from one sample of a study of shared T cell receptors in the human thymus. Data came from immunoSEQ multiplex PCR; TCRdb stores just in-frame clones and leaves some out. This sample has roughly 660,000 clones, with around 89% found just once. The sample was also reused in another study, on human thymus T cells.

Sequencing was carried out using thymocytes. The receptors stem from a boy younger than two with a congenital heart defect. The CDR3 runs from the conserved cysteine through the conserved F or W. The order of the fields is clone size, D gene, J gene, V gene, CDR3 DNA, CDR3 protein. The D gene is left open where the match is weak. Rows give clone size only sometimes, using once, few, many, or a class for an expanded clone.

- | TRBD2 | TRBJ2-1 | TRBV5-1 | TGCGCCAGCAGCTCGCCCATGGGAGGGTACAATGAGCAGTTCTTC | CASSSPMGGYNEQFF
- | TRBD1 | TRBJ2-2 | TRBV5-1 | TGCGCCAGCAGCCCGACAGGGGGAGGGGGCACCGGGGAGCTGTTTTTT | CASSPTGGGGTGELFF
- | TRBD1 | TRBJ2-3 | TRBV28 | TGTGCCAGCAGCCGAAGCGGGACAGGGAACACAGATACGCAGTATTTT | CASSRSGTGNTDTQYF
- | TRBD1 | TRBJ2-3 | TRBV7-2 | TGTGCCAGCAGCTTAGGTACAGGGGACCTTAGCACAGATACGCAGTATTTT | CASSLGTGDLSTDTQYF
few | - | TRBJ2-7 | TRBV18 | TGTGCCAGCTCCCACTCCCAGGGGCGCTCCTACGAGCAGTACTTC | CASSHSQGRSYEQYF
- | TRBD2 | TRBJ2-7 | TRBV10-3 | TGTGCCATCAGTGTTAGCGGGAGACACTCAGACGTCCACGAGCAGTACTTC | CAISVSGRHSDVHEQYF
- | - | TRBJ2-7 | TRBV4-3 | TGCGCCAGCAGCCAAGTATGGGGGCCCGAAAGGGAGCAGTACTTC | CASSQVWGPEREQYF
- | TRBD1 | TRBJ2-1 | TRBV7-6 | TGTGCCAGCAGCTTAGAGCCCCCCGGGACAGGGGGCAATGAGCAGTTCTTC | CASSLEPPGTGGNEQFF
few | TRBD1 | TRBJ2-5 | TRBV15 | TGTGCCACCATCGGACAGGGTAAAGAGACCCAGTACTTC | CATIGQGKETQYF
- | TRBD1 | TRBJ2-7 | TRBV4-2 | TGTGCCAGCAGCCAGGACAGGGACGAGCAGTACTTC | CASSQDRDEQYF
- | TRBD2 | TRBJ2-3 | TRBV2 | TGTGCCAGCAGTTCTAGCGGCCCTGACCCCACAGATACGCAGTATTTT | CASSSSGPDPTDTQYF
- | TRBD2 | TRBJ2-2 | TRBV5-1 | TGCGCCAGCAGCTTGGAATTTGACGCTAGCGGGAGGAGAACCGGGGAGCTGTTTTTT | CASSLEFDASGRRTGELFF
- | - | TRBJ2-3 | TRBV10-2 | TGCGCCAGCAGTGATTTCCTAGCCCCGGCAGATACGCAGTATTTT | CASSDFLAPADTQYF
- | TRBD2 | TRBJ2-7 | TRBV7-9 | TGTGCCAGCAGCTTAGCGCGGGGGGACCTCTACGAGCAGTACTTC | CASSLARGDLYEQYF
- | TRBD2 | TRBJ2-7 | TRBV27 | TGTGCCAGCAGTTTACCTAGCGGGTACCCCTACGAGCAGTACTTC | CASSLPSGYPYEQYF
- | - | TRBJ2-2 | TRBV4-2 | TGTGCCAGCAGCCAAGATGGGAGGTGCCTGGGGACCGGGGAGCTGTTTTTT | CASSQDGRCLGTGELFF
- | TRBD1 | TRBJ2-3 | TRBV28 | TGTGCCAGCAGTTTACGAGGGGGCAGTACGCAGTATTTT | CASSLRGGSTQYF
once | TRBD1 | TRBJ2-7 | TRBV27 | TGTGCCAGCAGTAGAATAGACAGGGACCACGAGCAGTACTTC | CASSRIDRDHEQYF
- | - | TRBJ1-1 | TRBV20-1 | TGCAGTGCTAGAAAACAGGGCGAAGCTTTCTTT | CSARKQGEAFF
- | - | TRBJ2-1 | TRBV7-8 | TGTGCCAGCAGCTTAGATGTTCCGGGAGATGAGCAGTTCTTC | CASSLDVPGDEQFF
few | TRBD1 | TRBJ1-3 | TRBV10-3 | TGTGCCACCACCGGGACAGGGGAGTCCTCTGGAAACACCATATATTTT | CATTGTGESSGNTIYF
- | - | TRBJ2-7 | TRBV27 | TGTGCCAGCAGTCCGACCCAGGTGGCAGCTTACCGCTCCTACGAGCAGTACTTC | CASSPTQVAAYRSYEQYF
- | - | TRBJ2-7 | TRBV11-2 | TGTGCCAGCAGCTTATCCAAAAGCGTCTACGAGCAGTACTTC | CASSLSKSVYEQYF
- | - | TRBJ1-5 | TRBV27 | TGTGCCAGCAGTTTCCGCGGGAGGGGTCAGCCCCAGCATTTT | CASSFRGRGQPQHF
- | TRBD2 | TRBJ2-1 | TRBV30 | TGTGCCTGGAGTGTATCTTGGCTAGCGGGCAAGGACAATGAGCAGTTCTTC | CAWSVSWLAGKDNEQFF
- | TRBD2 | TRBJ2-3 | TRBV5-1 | TGCGCCAGCAGCTTGGTCCTAGCGGGAGTCCCCCTCTTAACAGATACGCAGTATTTT | CASSLVLAGVPLLTDTQYF
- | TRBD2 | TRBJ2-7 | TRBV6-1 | TGTGCCAGCAGTGAACCGCCCGGACTAGCGGGCTGGGAGCAGTACTTC | CASSEPPGLAGWEQYF
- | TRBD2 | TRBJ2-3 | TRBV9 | TGTGCCAGCAGCGGACCTCGCGGGAGTAGGACAGATACGCAGTATTTT | CASSGPRGSRTDTQYF
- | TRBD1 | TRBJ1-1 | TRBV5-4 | TGTGCCAGCAGCCCACCCGGGACAGGGAACACTGAAGCTTTCTTT | CASSPPGTGNTEAFF
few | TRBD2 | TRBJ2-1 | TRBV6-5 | TGTGCCAGCGGACTAGCGGGAGCCAATGAGCAGTTCTTC | CASGLAGANEQFF
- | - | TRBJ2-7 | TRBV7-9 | TGTGCCAGCAGCTTAGCGCGGCGGGGGCCGCACTACGAGCAGTACTTC | CASSLARRGPHYEQYF
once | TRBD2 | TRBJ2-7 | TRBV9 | TGTGCCAGCAGCGCCGGGTTTAGCGGGAGTCGAAGGGAGCAGTACTTC | CASSAGFSGSRREQYF
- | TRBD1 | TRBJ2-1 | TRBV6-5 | TGTGCCAGCAGTTACGAGGACAGGGGATCCTACAATGAGCAGTTCTTC | CASSYEDRGSYNEQFF
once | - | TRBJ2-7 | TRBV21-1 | TGTGCCAGCGCCCGGGACAGACCCTACGAGCAGTACTTC | CASARDRPYEQYF
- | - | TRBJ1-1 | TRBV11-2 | TGTGCCAGCAGCTTTCCGGGGGAGGAGCACACTGAAGCTTTCTTT | CASSFPGEEHTEAFF
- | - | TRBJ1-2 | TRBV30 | TGTGCCTGCAGGGATTCCCACTATGGCTACACCTTC | CACRDSHYGYTF
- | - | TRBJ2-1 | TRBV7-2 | TGTGCCAGCAGTCCAGAACAGGGTAACAATGAGCAGTTCTTC | CASSPEQGNNEQFF
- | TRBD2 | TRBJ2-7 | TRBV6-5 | TGTGCCAGCAGTTCCCCAGCGGGAGGGCCCTACGAGCAGTACTTC | CASSSPAGGPYEQYF
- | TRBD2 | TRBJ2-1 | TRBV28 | TGTGCCAGCAGTGACCGCTCTGGGACTAGCGGGAGACCACCAGATGAGCAGTTCTTC | CASSDRSGTSGRPPDEQFF
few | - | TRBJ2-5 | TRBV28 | TGTGCCAGCACTCCCCCAAAGGGTAGGGGAGAGACCCAGTACTTC | CASTPPKGRGETQYF
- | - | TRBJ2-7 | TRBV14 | TGTGCCAGCAGCCCTAGTGGCTACGAGCAGTACTTC | CASSPSGYEQYF
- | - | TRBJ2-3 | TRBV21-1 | TGTGCCAGCAGCCCTCAGGGGATAGATACGCAGTATTTT | CASSPQGIDTQYF